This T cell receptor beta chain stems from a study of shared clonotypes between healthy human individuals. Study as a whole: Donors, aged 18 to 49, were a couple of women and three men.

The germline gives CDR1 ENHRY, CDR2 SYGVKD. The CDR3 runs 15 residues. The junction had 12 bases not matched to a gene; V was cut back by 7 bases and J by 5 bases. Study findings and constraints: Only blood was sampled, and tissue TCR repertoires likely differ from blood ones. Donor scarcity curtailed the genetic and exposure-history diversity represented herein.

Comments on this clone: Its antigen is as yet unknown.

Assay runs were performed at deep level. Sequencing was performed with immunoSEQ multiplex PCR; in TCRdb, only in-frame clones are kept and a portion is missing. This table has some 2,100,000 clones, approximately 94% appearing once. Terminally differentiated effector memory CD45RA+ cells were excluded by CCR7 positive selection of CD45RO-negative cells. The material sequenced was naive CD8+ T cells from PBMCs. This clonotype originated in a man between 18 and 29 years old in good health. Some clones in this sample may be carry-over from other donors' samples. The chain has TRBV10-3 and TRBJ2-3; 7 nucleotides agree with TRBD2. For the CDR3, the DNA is TGTGCCATCAAGCTGACCGGGACTATACTAGATACGCAGTATTTT. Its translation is CAIKLTGTILDTQYF.